This TCR beta chain was observed in a study of a mutant IDH1 vaccine in newly diagnosed glioma. This clone was counted once. Time point in this sample: baseline, week 1 (first vaccination visit). Treatment described: pre-vaccination baseline after standard-of-care therapy. The data were produced by immunoSEQ multiplex PCR, yet TCRdb's version contains in-frame clones alone and is incomplete. The table lists tens of thousands of clones, 70% to 90% of them singletons. Germline V lookup: CDR1 MNHEY, CDR2 SVGAGI. CDR3 length: 15 residues. Unmatched junction bases numbered 0, after V lost 0 bases and J lost 2 bases.

This chain connects TRBV6-5 to TRBJ2-7; 11 bases map to TRBD2. The sample in question was PBMCs, obtained from a glioma patient treated with radiotherapy, temozolomide or both. The origin of this receptor is a woman between 35 and 50 years old with glioma. The CDR3 nucleotides are TGTGCCAGCAGTTACTCGACTAGCGGGACCTACGAGCAGTACTTC. Encoded protein: CASSYSTSGTYEQYF.